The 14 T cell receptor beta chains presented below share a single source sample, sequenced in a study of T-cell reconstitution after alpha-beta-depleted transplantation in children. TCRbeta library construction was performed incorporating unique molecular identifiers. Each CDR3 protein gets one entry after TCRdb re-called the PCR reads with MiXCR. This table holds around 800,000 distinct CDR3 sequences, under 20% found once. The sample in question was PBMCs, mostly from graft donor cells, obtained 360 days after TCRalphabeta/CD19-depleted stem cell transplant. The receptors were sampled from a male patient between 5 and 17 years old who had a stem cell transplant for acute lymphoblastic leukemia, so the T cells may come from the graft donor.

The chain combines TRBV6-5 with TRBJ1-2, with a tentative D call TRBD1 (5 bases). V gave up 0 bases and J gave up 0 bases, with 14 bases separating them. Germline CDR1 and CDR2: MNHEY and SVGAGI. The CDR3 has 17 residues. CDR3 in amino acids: CASSYSTRVRSNYGYTF. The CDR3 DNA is TGTGCCAGCAGTTACTCGACCAGGGTTCGTTCTAACTATGGCTACACCTTC.

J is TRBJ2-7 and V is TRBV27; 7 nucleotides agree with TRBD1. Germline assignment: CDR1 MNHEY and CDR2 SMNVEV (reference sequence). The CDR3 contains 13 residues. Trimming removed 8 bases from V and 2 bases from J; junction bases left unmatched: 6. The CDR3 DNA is TGTGCCAGCCAACGGACAGGCACCTACGAGCAGTACTTC. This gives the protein CASQRTGTYEQYF.

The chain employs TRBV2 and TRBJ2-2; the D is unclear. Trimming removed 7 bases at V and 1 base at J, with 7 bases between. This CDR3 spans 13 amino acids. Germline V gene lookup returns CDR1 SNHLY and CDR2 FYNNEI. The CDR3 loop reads CASNSWNTGELFF. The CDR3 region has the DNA TGTGCCAGCAATTCATGGAACACCGGGGAGCTGTTTTTT.

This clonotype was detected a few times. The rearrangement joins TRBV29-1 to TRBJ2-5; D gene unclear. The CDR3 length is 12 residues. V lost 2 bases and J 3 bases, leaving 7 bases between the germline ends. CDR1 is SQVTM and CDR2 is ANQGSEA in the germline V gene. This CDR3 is CSVEYGKETQYF. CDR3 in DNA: TGCAGCGTTGAATATGGTAAAGAGACCCAGTACTTC.

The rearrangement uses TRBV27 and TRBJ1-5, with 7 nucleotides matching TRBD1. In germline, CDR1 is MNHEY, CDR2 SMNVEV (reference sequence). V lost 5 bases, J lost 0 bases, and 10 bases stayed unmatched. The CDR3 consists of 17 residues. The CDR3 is CASSPSTGDYSNQPQHF. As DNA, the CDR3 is TGTGCCAGCAGTCCAAGTACAGGGGACTATAGCAATCAGCCCCAGCATTTT.

The CDR3 nucleotides read TGTGCCAGCAGCCGCGCGGGGGACAGGGCCCTCTATGGCTACACCTTC. It is translated as CASSRAGDRALYGYTF. The chain uses TRBV3-1 and TRBJ1-2; 9 bases agree with TRBD1. In germline, CDR1 is LGHDT, CDR2 YNNKEL (reference sequence). The CDR3 totals 16 residues. The V and J ends lost 4 bases and 4 bases, in that order; junction bases with no gene match: 10.

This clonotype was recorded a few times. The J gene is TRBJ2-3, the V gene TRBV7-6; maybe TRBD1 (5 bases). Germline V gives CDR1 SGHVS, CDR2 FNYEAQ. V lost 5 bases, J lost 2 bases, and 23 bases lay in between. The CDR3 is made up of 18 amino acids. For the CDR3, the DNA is TGTGCCAGCAGCCCCCCAGTCCTCAGGGCCCCGCACACAGATACGCAGTATTTT. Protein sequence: CASSPPVLRAPHTDTQYF.

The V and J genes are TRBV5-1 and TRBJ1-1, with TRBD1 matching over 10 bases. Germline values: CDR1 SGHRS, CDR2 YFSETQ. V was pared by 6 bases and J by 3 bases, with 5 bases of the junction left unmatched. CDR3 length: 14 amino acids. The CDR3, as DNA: TGCGCCAGCATCCGACAGGGGGCAGACACTGAAGCTTTCTTT. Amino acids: CASIRQGADTEAFF. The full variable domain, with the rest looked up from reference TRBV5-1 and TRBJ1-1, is KAGVTQTPRYLIKTRGQQVTLSCSPISGHRSVSWYQQTPGQGLQFLFEYFSETQRNKGNFPGRFSGRQFSNSRSEMNVSTLELGDSALYLCASIRQGADTEAFFGQGTRLTVV.

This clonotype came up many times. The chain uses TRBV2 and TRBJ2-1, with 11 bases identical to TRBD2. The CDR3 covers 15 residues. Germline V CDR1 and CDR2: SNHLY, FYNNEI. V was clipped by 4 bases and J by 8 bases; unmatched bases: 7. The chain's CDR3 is CASSAVAGGPHEQFF. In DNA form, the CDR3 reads TGTGCCAGCAGTGCAGTAGCGGGAGGGCCGCATGAGCAGTTCTTC.

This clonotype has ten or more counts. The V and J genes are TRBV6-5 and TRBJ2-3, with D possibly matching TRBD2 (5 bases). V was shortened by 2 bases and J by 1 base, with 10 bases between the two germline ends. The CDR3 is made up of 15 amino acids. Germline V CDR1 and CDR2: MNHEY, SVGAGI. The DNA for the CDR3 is TGTGCCAGCAGTTACCGCGGGCCTCGCACAGATACGCAGTATTTT. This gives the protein CASSYRGPRTDTQYF.

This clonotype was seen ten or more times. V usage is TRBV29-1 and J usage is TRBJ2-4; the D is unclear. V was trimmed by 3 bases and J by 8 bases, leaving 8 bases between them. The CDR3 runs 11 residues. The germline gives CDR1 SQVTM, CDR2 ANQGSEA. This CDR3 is CSVEVQDIQYF. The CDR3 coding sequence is TGCAGCGTTGAGGTCCAGGACATTCAGTACTTC.

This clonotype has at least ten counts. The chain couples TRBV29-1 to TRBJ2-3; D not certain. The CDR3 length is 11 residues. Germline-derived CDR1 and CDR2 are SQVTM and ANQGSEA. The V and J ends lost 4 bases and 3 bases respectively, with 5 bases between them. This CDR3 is CSVGRTDTQYF. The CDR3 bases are TGCAGCGTTGGCAGAACAGATACGCAGTATTTT.

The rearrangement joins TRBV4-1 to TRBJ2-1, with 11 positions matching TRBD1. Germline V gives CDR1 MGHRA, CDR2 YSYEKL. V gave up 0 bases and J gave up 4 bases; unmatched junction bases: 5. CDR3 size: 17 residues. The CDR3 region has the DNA TGCGCCAGCAGCCAAGATGCCGGGACAGGGGGTTACAATGAGCAGTTCTTC. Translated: CASSQDAGTGGYNEQFF.

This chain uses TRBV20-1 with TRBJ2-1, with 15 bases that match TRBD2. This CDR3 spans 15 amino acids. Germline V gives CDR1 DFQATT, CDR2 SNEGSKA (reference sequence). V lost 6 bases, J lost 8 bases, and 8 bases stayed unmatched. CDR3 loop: CSALGGLAGGHEQFF. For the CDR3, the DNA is TGCAGTGCGTTAGGAGGACTAGCGGGAGGGCATGAGCAGTTCTTC.